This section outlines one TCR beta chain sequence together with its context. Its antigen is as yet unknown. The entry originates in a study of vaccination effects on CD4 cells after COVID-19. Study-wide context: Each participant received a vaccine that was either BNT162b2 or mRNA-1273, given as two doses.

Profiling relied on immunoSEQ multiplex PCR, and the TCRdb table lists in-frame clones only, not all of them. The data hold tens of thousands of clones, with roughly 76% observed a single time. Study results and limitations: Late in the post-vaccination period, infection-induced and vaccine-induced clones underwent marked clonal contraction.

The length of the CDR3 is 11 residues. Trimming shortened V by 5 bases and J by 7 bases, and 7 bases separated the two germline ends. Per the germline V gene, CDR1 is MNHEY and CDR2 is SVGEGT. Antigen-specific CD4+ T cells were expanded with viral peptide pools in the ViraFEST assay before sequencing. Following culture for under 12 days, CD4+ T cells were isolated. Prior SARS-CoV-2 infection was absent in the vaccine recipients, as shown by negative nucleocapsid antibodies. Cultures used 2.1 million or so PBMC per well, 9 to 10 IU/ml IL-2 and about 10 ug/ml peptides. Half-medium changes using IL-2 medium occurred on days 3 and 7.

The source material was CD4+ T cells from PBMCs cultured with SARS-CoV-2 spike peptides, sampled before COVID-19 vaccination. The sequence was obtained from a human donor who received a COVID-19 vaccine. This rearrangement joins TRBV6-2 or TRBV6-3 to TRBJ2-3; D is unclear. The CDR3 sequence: CASSQTYTQYF. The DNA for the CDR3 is TGTGCCAGCAGTCAGACCTATACGCAGTATTTT.